A single sample is the source of the 9 T cell receptor beta chains below, sequenced in a study of cytomegalovirus exposure and HLA in healthy donors. The PCR employed 60 Vbeta primers together with 13 Jbeta primers. This table comes from immunoSEQ multiplex PCR, and its TCRdb copy is limited to in-frame clones, with some not included. Among tens of thousands of clones, roughly four fifths were seen once, and the ten largest hold 6.5% to 7%. The sequenced sample consisted of PBMCs. Receptors originate from a human donor in good health.

The DNA for the CDR3 is TGTGCCAGCAGTGGGGTTAGCGCGGGGGGGCTCAGTGAGCAGTTCTTC. Its protein is CASSGVSAGGLSEQFF. The chain joins TRBV7-6 to TRBJ2-1; 9 bases agree with TRBD2. J gave up 9 bases and V 6 bases, and 15 bases lay outside the gene matches. The CDR3 sequence is 16 residues long. Germline V CDR1 and CDR2: SGHVS, FNYEAQ. The variable domain in full, with the rest retrieved from reference TRBV7-6 and TRBJ2-1, is GAGVSQSPRYKVTKRGQDVALRCDPISGHVSLYWYRQALGQGPEFLTYFNYEAQQDKSGLPNDRFSAERPEGSISTLTIQRTEQRDSAMYRCASSGVSAGGLSEQFFGPGTRLTVL.

The chain carries TRBV19 and TRBJ2-7, with 9 bases matching TRBD1. In germline, CDR1 is LNHDA, CDR2 SQIVND (reference sequence). J lost 5 bases, V lost 3 bases, and 5 bases had no gene match. The CDR3 totals 14 residues. CDR3 DNA: TGTGCCAGTAGTATCGGGACAGGGACCGACGAGCAGTACTTC. Protein: CASSIGTGTDEQYF.

The rearrangement uses TRBV7-9 and TRBJ2-7, with D possibly matching TRBD2 (6 bases). The CDR3 has 13 residues. V was cut by 2 bases and J by 3 bases, with 8 bases left in between. Per the germline V gene, CDR1 is SEHNR and CDR2 is FQNEAQ (reference sequence). Here the CDR3 DNA reads TGTGCCAGCAGCTTAACCGGGGGCTACGAGCAGTACTTC. Its translation: CASSLTGGYEQYF.

The rearrangement links TRBV5-5 to TRBJ1-5; D unclear. Germline V CDR1 and CDR2: SGHKS, YYEKEE (reference sequence). The V end was cut by 4 bases, the J end by 2 bases, with 10 bases between. CDR3 length: 14 amino acids. The CDR3 protein is CASSPFRGNQPQHF. The CDR3 DNA is TGTGCCAGCAGCCCCTTTCGGGGCAATCAGCCCCAGCATTTT.

The J gene is TRBJ2-5, the V gene TRBV7-9; 7 bases map to TRBD1. V shed 6 bases and J 1 base; nucleotides not matched to a gene: 8. The germline CDR1 and CDR2 sequences are SEHNR and FQNEAQ (reference sequence). This CDR3 spans 15 amino acids. The chain's CDR3 is CASSKSTGSQETQYF. The CDR3 DNA follows: TGTGCCAGCAGTAAATCGACAGGGTCCCAAGAGACCCAGTACTTC.

The chain has TRBV2 and TRBJ1-2; TRBD1 aligns across 7 bases. V was clipped by 8 bases and J by 3 bases; unmatched bases: 3. Germline CDR1 SNHLY, CDR2 FYNNEI. This CDR3 has 12 amino acids. The CDR3 spells CASAGQDYGYTF. CDR3 sequence (DNA): TGTGCCAGCGCTGGACAGGACTATGGCTACACCTTC.

Points on this clone: Its ends do not fully match the called genes, so a read error is possible. The chain has TRBV7-3 and TRBJ1-2; D is possibly TRBD1 (6 bases). The CDR3 is 13 amino acids. Germline loops: CDR1 SGHTA, CDR2 FQGTGA. The CDR3 loop reads CASSLLAGDGYPF. CDR3 nucleotides: TGTGCCAGCAGCTTACTGGCAGGGGATGGCTACCCCTTC.

The J gene is TRBJ2-1, the V gene TRBV2; possibly TRBD1 for D (5 bases). The CDR3 has 13 amino acids. V shed 3 bases and J shed 9 bases, with 12 bases lying between them. The V gene's germline CDR1 is SNHLY and CDR2 FYNNEI. This CDR3 is CASSELQVGEQFF. CDR3 coding DNA: TGTGCCAGCAGTGAGTTACAGGTGGGTGAGCAGTTCTTC.

The chain is built from TRBV7-8 and TRBJ2-7; D perhaps matches TRBD2 (6 bases). The CDR3 has 13 amino acids. Trimming pared 5 bases from V and 5 bases from J, leaving 13 bases between. CDR1 and CDR2 from the germline V gene are SGHVS and FQNEAQ. CDR3 amino acids: CASSQGGIDEQYF. In DNA, the CDR3 is TGTGCCAGCAGCCAAGGAGGGATTGACGAGCAGTACTTC. The variable domain in full, completed from reference TRBV7-8 and TRBJ2-7, reads GAGVSQSPRYKVAKRGQDVALRCDPISGHVSLFWYQQALGQGPEFLTYFQNEAQLDKSGLPSDRFFAERPEGSVSTLKIQRTQQEDSAVYLCASSQGGIDEQYFGPGTRLTVT.